One sample yielded the 10 T cell receptor beta chains listed below, sequenced in a study of shared clonotypes between healthy human individuals. Clones were sequenced by immunoSEQ multiplex PCR, and TCRdb holds only the in-frame ones, with some missing. The sample lists hundreds of thousands of clones, approximately 96% seen once, with about 0.11% in the top ten. Only CD45RO-negative cells positively selected for CCR7 counted as naive CD8 cells, so terminally differentiated effector memory CD45RA+ cells were excluded. The sequenced sample consisted of naive CD8+ T cells sorted from blood. Receptors were obtained from a woman aged 25 to 39 in good health.

The chain combines TRBV19 with TRBJ2-7; weak D call: TRBD1 (5 bases). The CDR3 runs 13 residues. V was trimmed by 5 bases and J by 2 bases, leaving 10 bases between them. Germline lookup yields CDR1 LNHDA and CDR2 SQIVND (reference sequence). CDR3 sequence (DNA): TGTGCCAGTAGTGCCCAGGGCCCCTACGAGCAGTACTTC. Protein product: CASSAQGPYEQYF.

V gene TRBV19 combines with J gene TRBJ1-5; D unclear. Germline values: CDR1 LNHDA, CDR2 SQIVND (reference sequence). Trimming removed 7 bases from V and 4 bases from J, with 8 bases in between. The CDR3 runs to 12 residues. CDR3: CASKQINQPQHF. DNA for the CDR3: TGTGCCAGTAAGCAGATTAATCAGCCCCAGCATTTT.

The chain has TRBV2 and TRBJ1-5; no definite D call. V lost 2 bases to trimming and J lost 5 bases, with 7 bases between them. The germline V gene has CDR1 SNHLY and CDR2 FYNNEI. This CDR3 is built from 13 residues. The CDR3, as DNA: TGTGCCAGCAGTGAAAAGTCCTATCAGCCCCAGCATTTT. It specifies CASSEKSYQPQHF.

This chain joins TRBV6-1 and TRBJ1-1; D might be TRBD1 (6 bases). Germline V gene sequence: CDR1 MNHNS, CDR2 SASEGT. The CDR3 has 15 residues. V lost 2 bases to trimming and J lost 2 bases, with 12 bases between them. The chain's CDR3 is CASSEQTGLNTEAFF. The CDR3 bases are TGTGCCAGCAGTGAACAGACAGGCCTCAACACTGAAGCTTTCTTT.

The chain joins TRBV14 to TRBJ2-1; unclear D gene. CDR1 and CDR2 (germline): SGHDN, FVKESK. CDR3 length equals 13 residues. Trimming left V 5 bases short and J 3 bases short, with 8 bases between. CDR3 sequence: CASSTDNYNEQFF. The DNA for the CDR3 is TGTGCCAGCAGCACTGACAACTACAATGAGCAGTTCTTC.

The rearrangement joins TRBV27 to TRBJ2-1; D call uncertain. CDR3 size: 15 residues. CDR1 MNHEY and CDR2 SMNVEV come from the germline V gene (reference sequence). Trimming took off 6 bases at V and 2 bases at J, with 14 bases between the two ends. For the CDR3, the DNA is TGTGCCAGCAGCCTCCGCGGAGCGACCTACAATGAGCAGTTCTTC. Its protein is CASSLRGATYNEQFF.

V and J are TRBV27 and TRBJ2-5; 9 bases map to TRBD1. Gene TRBJ2-7 matches the end of the DNA better, so the J call may be wrong. The CDR3 extends over 16 amino acids. The V gene's germline CDR1 is MNHEY and CDR2 SMNVEV (reference sequence). CDR3: CASSLSSGTGQYEQYF. The CDR3 coding sequence is TGTGCCAGCAGTTTGAGTTCGGGGACAGGGCAGTACGAGCAGTACTTC.

The chain combines TRBV7-9 with TRBJ2-7; perhaps TRBD2 as D (5 bases). The V gene's germline CDR1 is SEHNR and CDR2 FQNEAQ (reference sequence). Trimming left V 4 bases short and J 7 bases short, with 14 bases between. The CDR3 loop spans 13 amino acids. The CDR3 bases are TGTGCCAGCAGCTCAACGGGAAACGGAGAGCAGTACTTC. Translating gives CASSSTGNGEQYF.

This chain connects TRBV19 to TRBJ1-2, with D unclear. Germline CDR1 LNHDA, CDR2 SQIVND (reference sequence). V was shortened by 0 bases and J by 4 bases, with 15 bases between the two germline ends. The CDR3 spans 16 residues. CDR3 region: CASSIEGSPATYGYTF. As DNA, the CDR3 is TGTGCCAGTAGTATAGAAGGCAGTCCGGCTACCTATGGCTACACCTTC.

The CDR3 DNA is TGTGCCAGCAGCTTAAGGACAGGGGGAAACACTGAAGCTTTCTTT. Its protein product is CASSLRTGGNTEAFF. The J gene is TRBJ1-1, the V gene TRBV7-9, with 10 bases matching TRBD1. The CDR3 sequence is 15 residues long. Germline CDR1 and CDR2: SEHNR and FQNEAQ (reference sequence). V dropped 2 bases and J dropped 2; count of bases not matched to a gene: 2.